Following are 2 T cell receptor beta chains from one sample sequenced in a study of T cells after yellow fever vaccination. TCRdb ran MiXCR on the 5' RACE reads and lists one entry per CDR3 protein. The table has about 630,000 distinct CDR3 sequences, roughly an eighth seen once. The sample in question was PBMCs, obtained on the day of the yellow fever booster vaccination. The origin of the receptors is a man aged 30 to 45 who received the YFV17D yellow fever vaccine.

This clonotype was recorded many times. The V gene is TRBV9, the J gene TRBJ1-1; 9 positions match TRBD1. CDR1 is SGDLS and CDR2 is YYNGEE in the germline V gene. The junction had 1 base not matched to a gene; V was cut back by 3 bases and J by 1 base. The CDR3 totals 14 residues. The CDR3 DNA follows: TGTGCCAGCAGCGGGGGACAGGGGAACACTGAAGCTTTCTTT. Protein sequence: CASSGGQGNTEAFF.

This clonotype occurred many times. CDR3: CASSLDLQGGTTDTQYF. CDR3 DNA sequence: TGTGCCAGCAGTTTAGACCTCCAGGGAGGAACCACAGATACGCAGTATTTT. J is TRBJ2-3 and V is TRBV12-3 or TRBV12-4; TRBD2 is a possible D gene (6 bases). This CDR3 spans 17 amino acids. V lost 1 base to trimming and J lost 2 bases, with 16 bases between them.